This is a list of T cell receptor beta chains from one sample in a study of human T cells and chemical hapten exposure. MiXCR, run by TCRdb on the RACE reads, gives a single entry per CDR3 protein. The sample yields tens of thousands of distinct CDR3 sequences, 11% seen once. The sequencing used whole blood, collected in connection with sensitization to the hapten diphenylcyclopropenone (DPC). The origin of the receptors is a woman between 50 and 59 years old with alopecia areata. Some clones in this sample may be carry-over from other donors' samples. CDR3s include the opening cysteine and the closing phenylalanine or tryptophan. The D gene is left open where the match is weak. The listing skips clone size in some rows; elsewhere it reads once, few, many or a size class.

d_call j_call v_call clone_size cdr3_nt cdr3_aa
TRBD1 TRBJ2-7 TRBV6-5 . TGTGCCAGCACCCCTGACAGGGGGCGAGCCCACGAGCAGTACTTC CASTPDRGRAHEQYF
. TRBJ2-2 TRBV6-4 many TGTGCCAGCAGTGACGAGTCCTACGCGAACACCGGGGAGCTGTTTTTT CASSDESYANTGELFF
TRBD2 TRBJ2-2 TRBV5-4 few TGTGCCAGCAACATTGGGGGACTAAACACCGGGGAGCTGTTTTTT CASNIGGLNTGELFF
. TRBJ1-5 TRBV2 . TGTGCCAGCAGTCGAGAACGGAACAATCAGCCCCAGCATTTT CASSRERNNQPQHF
. TRBJ2-7 TRBV12-3/TRBV12-4 many TGTGCCAGCAGTTTAGGGCAGGGCCCCTACGAGCAGTACTTC CASSLGQGPYEQYF
. TRBJ1-1 TRBV11-3 . TGTGCCAGCAGCTTAGTCGCCACTGAAGCTTTCTTT CASSLVATEAFF
TRBD1 TRBJ1-4 TRBV7-6 many TGTGCCAGCAGCTTAACAGGACAGGGAACTAATGAAAAACTGTTTTTT CASSLTGQGTNEKLFF
. TRBJ1-5 TRBV18 few TGTGCCAGCTCACCGTACCGGGGTGATCAGCCCCAGCATTTT CASSPYRGDQPQHF
. TRBJ2-6 TRBV9 many TGTGCCAGCAGCCCCCTGGGGGTAGCTGGGGCCAACGTCCTGACTTTC CASSPLGVAGANVLTF
. TRBJ2-1 TRBV12-3/TRBV12-4 many TGTGCCAGCAGTTTAAGGGAGGTCCGACCTTTCGAGGGATCCTACAATGAGCAGTTCTTC CASSLREVRPFEGSYNEQFF
TRBD2 TRBJ2-3 TRBV19 few TGTGCCAGTAGTATACTAGCGGGAGGCTCCCCGACAGATACGCAGTATTTT CASSILAGGSPTDTQYF
. TRBJ2-1 TRBV19 many TGTGCCAGTAGTACCTATGGTCCCCTTTTTGGTGAGCAGTTCTTC CASSTYGPLFGEQFF
. TRBJ1-1 TRBV29-1 many TGCAGCGTTGAGGTTCCGGGACGGAGTTACACTGAAGCTTTCTTT CSVEVPGRSYTEAFF
. TRBJ2-2 TRBV30 . TGTGCCTGGAGGGGCGGCCTGAACACCGGGGAGCTGTTTTTT CAWRGGLNTGELFF
TRBD1 TRBJ1-5 TRBV6-6 few TGTGCCAGCAATGAACAGGGGGCGGGTAGCAATCAGCCCCAGCATTTT CASNEQGAGSNQPQHF
. TRBJ2-4 TRBV12-3/TRBV12-4 . TGTGCCAGCAGTTTATCTAGTTCGAACATTCAGTACTTC CASSLSSSNIQYF
. TRBJ2-7 TRBV20-1 few TGCAATGGCCGGGACACTAGAAGTTCCTACGAGCAGTACTTC CNGRDTRSSYEQYF
TRBD1 TRBJ1-5 TRBV4-2 many TGTGCCAGCAGCCAAACCTTGGACAGGAACCTAAATCAGCCCCAGCATTTT CASSQTLDRNLNQPQHF
TRBD1 TRBJ1-5 TRBV20-1 few TGCAGTGCTAGAGACCCGACAGGGAGACAGCCCCAGCATTTT CSARDPTGRQPQHF
. TRBJ2-3 TRBV27 . TGTGCCAGCAGTTTATTGTCGACAGATACGCAGTATTTT CASSLLSTDTQYF
TRBD2 TRBJ2-1 TRBV3-1 . TGTGCCACCAACCTCGGTGGACTAGCTGTCAATGAGCAGTTCTTC CATNLGGLAVNEQFF
TRBD1 TRBJ1-4 TRBV7-9 . TGTGCCAGCAGCTCTTCGGGACAGGGTTATGAAAAACTGTTTTTT CASSSSGQGYEKLFF
. TRBJ2-2 TRBV7-9 many TGTGCCAGCAGCTTAACAAGTTCCGCGAACACCGGGGAGCTGTTTTTT CASSLTSSANTGELFF
. TRBJ2-3 TRBV20-1 . TGCAGTGCTGACCCCGGGACATTCGCAGATACGCAGTATTTT CSADPGTFADTQYF
. TRBJ1-3 TRBV29-1 . TGCAGCGTGATGGGACACTCTGGAAACACCATATATTTT CSVMGHSGNTIYF
. TRBJ2-3 TRBV6-6 many TGTGCCAGCAGGGAGGGCGCAGATACGCAGTATTTT CASREGADTQYF